The 10 T cell receptor beta chains below were found in one sample sequenced in a study of cytomegalovirus exposure and HLA in healthy donors. The PCR employed 60 Vbeta primers together with 13 Jbeta primers. Sequencing was performed with immunoSEQ multiplex PCR; in TCRdb, only in-frame clones are kept and a portion is missing. The table lists roughly 90,000 clones, roughly 80% of them singletons. Sequencing was performed on PBMCs. The receptors derive from a man aged 25-40 years in good health and CMV-seropositive.

As to this clone: Other nucleotide sequences from this sample produce the same CDR3. The genes are TRBV7-2 and TRBJ2-1; 8 bases are a match to TRBD2. Germline V CDR1 and CDR2: SGHTA, FQGNSA. V lost 6 bases and J lost 0; bases outside the gene matches: 4. The CDR3 is 15 residues long. The CDR3: CASRLTSGSYNEQFF. In DNA form, the CDR3 reads TGTGCCAGCAGGTTAACTAGCGGCTCCTACAATGAGCAGTTCTTC.

V gene TRBV7-8 combines with J gene TRBJ2-7; a possible D gene is TRBD1 (5 bases). The germline V and J ends were trimmed by 1 base and 4 bases, with 17 bases remaining between them. The CDR3 length is 16 residues. CDR1 is SGHVS, CDR2 FQNEAQ, per germline. This CDR3 reads CASSLVPGREKYEQYF. CDR3 DNA sequence: TGTGCCAGCAGCTTAGTTCCCGGCAGGGAAAAGTACGAGCAGTACTTC.

J is TRBJ1-1 and V is TRBV27; weak D call: TRBD1 (5 bases). Germline V gene sequence: CDR1 MNHEY, CDR2 SMNVEV (reference sequence). Trimming pared 5 bases from V and 7 bases from J, leaving 14 bases between. This CDR3 region has 13 residues. In nucleotides, the CDR3 is TGTGCCAGCAGTCTTCGGGGGAGTGGTGAAGCTTTCTTT. Translating gives CASSLRGSGEAFF.

The chain links TRBV20-1 to TRBJ2-5; D is unresolved. Between the trimmed V and J ends, which lost 5 bases and 4 bases, there was a span of 5 bases. This CDR3 has 10 amino acids. CDR1 and CDR2 from the germline V gene are DFQATT and SNEGSKA (reference sequence). CDR3 loop: CSAERETQYF. The DNA of the CDR3 is TGCAGTGCTGAGAGAGAGACCCAGTACTTC.

The chain links TRBV6-6 to TRBJ1-2; D is possibly TRBD1 (5 bases). V was shortened by 6 bases and J by 6 bases, with 17 bases between the two germline ends. The CDR3 sequence is 14 residues long. Germline lookup yields CDR1 MNHNY and CDR2 SVGAGI (reference sequence). CDR3 nucleotide sequence: TGTGCCAGCAGCCGATCCCAGGGATTTGATGGCTACACCTTC. Encoded protein: CASSRSQGFDGYTF.

This chain uses TRBV7-9 with TRBJ2-1; 13 bases are shared with TRBD2. The CDR3 loop spans 16 amino acids. The germline V gene has CDR1 SEHNR and CDR2 FQNEAQ (reference sequence). Trimming cost V 5 bases and J 0 bases; bases outside gene matches: 1. Written as DNA, the CDR3 is TGTGCCAGCAGCCGGACTAGCGGGAGCTCCTACAATGAGCAGTTCTTC. Its protein product is CASSRTSGSSYNEQFF. Combining the CDR3 with reference TRBV7-9 and TRBJ2-1 gives the whole variable domain DTGVSQNPRHKITKRGQNVTFRCDPISEHNRLYWYRQTLGQGPEFLTYFQNEAQLEKSRLLSDRFSAERPKGSFSTLEIQRTEQGDSAMYLCASSRTSGSSYNEQFFGPGTRLTVL.

V gene TRBV11-2 combines with J gene TRBJ2-2, with 8 positions matching TRBD1. CDR1 and CDR2 (germline): SGHAT, FQNNGV. J gave up 7 bases and V 5 bases, and 12 bases lay outside the gene matches. This CDR3 comprises 16 residues. The CDR3 nucleotides are TGTGCCAGCAGCCGAAGGAACAGGGGGAAAGGCGGGGAGCTGTTTTTT. This translates into CASSRRNRGKGGELFF.

This clone came up a few times. The chain is built from TRBV6-1 and TRBJ2-6; no clear D gene. The CDR3 extends over 14 amino acids. V was clipped by 6 bases and J by 3 bases, with 9 bases between them. CDR1 is MNHNS and CDR2 is SASEGT in the germline V gene. The CDR3 nucleotides read TGTGCCAGCAGCAGTCTGATTGGGGCCAACGTCCTGACTTTC. This gives the protein CASSSLIGANVLTF.

This clone was detected once. This chain links TRBV5-1 with TRBJ2-3, with TRBD1 matching over 9 bases. The germline CDR1 and CDR2 sequences are SGHRS and YFSETQ. The ends lost 1 base at V and 5 bases at J; junction bases unmatched: 2. The CDR3 is 14 amino acids. DNA of the CDR3: TGCGCCAGCAGCTTGACAGGGGGCGTAGATACGCAGTATTTT. This gives the protein CASSLTGGVDTQYF.

The rearrangement joins TRBV4-1 to TRBJ2-6, with D possibly TRBD2 on 6 matching bases. This CDR3 contains 17 residues. Trimming took off 5 bases at V and 0 bases at J, with 14 bases between the two ends. CDR1 is MGHRA, CDR2 YSYEKL, per germline. CDR3 sequence reads: CASSYPGGLSGANVLTF. The CDR3 nucleotides read TGCGCCAGCAGCTACCCCGGGGGACTCTCTGGGGCCAACGTCCTGACTTTC.